Here is one TCR beta chain with its context. The germline gives CDR1 SGDLS, CDR2 YYNGEE. This CDR3 region has 16 residues. V dropped 0 bases and J dropped 3 bases, with 12 bases sitting between them. In the original workflow: Amplification with reference gene primers provided the estimates of nucleated cell counts. Sequencing was performed with immunoSEQ multiplex PCR; in TCRdb, only in-frame clones are kept and a portion is missing. V, J and clone size derive from that table, while D and trimming were established from the DNA sequence. The sample includes 70,000 or so clones, approximately 85% seen only once; the top ten take 35% to 40%. This entry is derived from a study of blood T cell repertoires in COVID-19. Study overall: Acute-phase and convalescent COVID-19 samples originated in the United States, Italy and Spain. T cells, B-cell-depleted T cells, or PBMCs supplied cDNA or gDNA.

What was sequenced was peripheral blood. The chain recombines TRBV9 with TRBJ2-2, with D perhaps matching TRBD2 (5 bases). The TCR originated in a woman over 75 with active or convalescent COVID-19. CDR3 sequence reads: CASSVDLGSYTGELFF. CDR3 bases: TGTGCCAGCAGCGTAGATCTAGGGAGCTACACCGGGGAGCTGTTTTTT.